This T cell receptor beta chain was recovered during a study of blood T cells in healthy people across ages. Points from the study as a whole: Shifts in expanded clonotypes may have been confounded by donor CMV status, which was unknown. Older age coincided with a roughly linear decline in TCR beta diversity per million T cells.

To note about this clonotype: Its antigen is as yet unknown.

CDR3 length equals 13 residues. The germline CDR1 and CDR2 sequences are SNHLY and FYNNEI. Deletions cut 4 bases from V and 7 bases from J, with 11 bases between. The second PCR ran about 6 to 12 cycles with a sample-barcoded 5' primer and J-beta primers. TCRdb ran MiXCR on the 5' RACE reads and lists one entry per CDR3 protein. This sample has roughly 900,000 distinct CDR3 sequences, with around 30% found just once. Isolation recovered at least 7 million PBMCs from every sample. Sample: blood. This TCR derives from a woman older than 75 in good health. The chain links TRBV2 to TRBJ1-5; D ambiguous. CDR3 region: CASSGEIIQPQHF. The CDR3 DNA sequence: TGTGCCAGCAGTGGGGAGATTATACAGCCCCAGCATTTT.